These T cell receptor beta chains were read from a single sample in a study of shared T cell receptors in the human thymus. Data came from immunoSEQ multiplex PCR; TCRdb stores just in-frame clones and leaves some out. This sample has 550,000 to 800,000 clones; 75% to 90% occur once, and the top ten carry roughly 0.01%. The same sample was also studied in work on human thymus T cells.

The sample consisted of thymocytes. The receptors stem from a girl under three years old with a congenital heart defect. Both conserved end residues are part of each CDR3. Fields, in order: J gene, V gene, clone size, D gene, CDR3 protein, CDR3 DNA. A D gene is named only where the DNA matches it firmly. Not every row has a clone size; where given, it reads once, few, many or a size class.

TRBJ2-3,TRBV29-1,.,TRBD2,CSVEISGGAADTQYF,TGCAGCGTTGAAATTAGCGGGGGGGCCGCAGATACGCAGTATTTT
TRBJ2-6,TRBV28,.,.,CASSLWSRYFSGANVLTF,TGTGCCAGCAGTTTATGGAGCAGGTATTTTTCTGGGGCCAACGTCCTGACTTTC
TRBJ1-5,TRBV28,.,.,CASSLSTELINQPQHF,TGTGCCAGCAGTTTATCCACAGAGCTGATCAATCAGCCCCAGCATTTT
TRBJ1-1,TRBV7-9,.,.,CASSLRREVGDTEAFF,TGTGCCAGCAGCTTACGAAGGGAGGTAGGGGACACTGAAGCTTTCTTT
TRBJ2-3,TRBV15,.,TRBD1,CATSPESAGTGETDTQYF,TGTGCCACCAGCCCCGAAAGCGCCGGGACAGGGGAGACAGATACGCAGTATTTT
TRBJ2-5,TRBV20-1,few,.,CSAKSGAQYF,TGCAGTGCCAAATCCGGGGCCCAGTACTTC
TRBJ2-7,TRBV6-1,once,.,CASSPGGSYEQYF,TGTGCCAGCAGCCCCGGGGGCTCCTACGAGCAGTACTTC
TRBJ1-1,TRBV10-3,.,.,CASSGGGTRDTEAFF,TGTGCCAGCAGTGGCGGGGGTACAAGGGACACTGAAGCTTTCTTT
TRBJ2-5,TRBV5-1,.,TRBD1,CASSSLPENRDSRLNPPSLRTQYF,TGCGCCAGCAGCTCTCTCCCCGAGAACCGGGACAGCCGTTTAAACCCACCAAGCCTACGGACCCAGTACTTC
TRBJ2-2,TRBV12-5,once,.,CASGGGQTNTGELFF,TGTGCTAGTGGGGGGGGACAGACGAACACCGGGGAGCTGTTTTTT
TRBJ2-2,TRBV4-1,.,.,CASRPNEGEDTGELFF,TGCGCCAGCCGACCAAACGAGGGGGAAGACACCGGGGAGCTGTTTTTT
TRBJ2-7,TRBV5-3,.,TRBD2,CARSGAPGTSEDEQYF,TGTGCCAGAAGCGGGGCCCCCGGGACTAGCGAAGACGAGCAGTACTTC
TRBJ1-2,TRBV10-3,.,TRBD1,CAIKDNPGQGAPGRGYTF,TGTGCCATCAAGGACAATCCGGGACAGGGGGCGCCTGGACGTGGCTACACCTTC
TRBJ2-6,TRBV19,.,.,CASRYLGANVLTF,TGTGCCAGCAGGTATTTGGGGGCCAACGTCCTGACTTTC
TRBJ2-6,TRBV15,once,.,CATKAGHSSGANVLTF,TGTGCCACCAAAGCGGGACATAGCTCTGGGGCCAACGTCCTGACTTTC
TRBJ2-7,TRBV6-5,once,.,CASSRPTGSSYEQYF,TGTGCCAGCAGCCGCCCGACAGGATCTTCCTACGAGCAGTACTTC
TRBJ1-4,TRBV19,.,.,CASSIGDKTATNEKLFF,TGTGCCAGTAGTATCGGGGACAAGACCGCAACTAATGAAAAACTGTTTTTT
TRBJ1-2,TRBV10-3,.,TRBD1,CAIRLDRALYGYTF,TGTGCCATCAGATTGGACAGGGCCCTCTATGGCTACACCTTC
TRBJ1-2,TRBV4-1,.,.,CASSPRILGRAEGYGYTF,TGCGCCAGCAGCCCACGAATCCTCGGGAGGGCTGAGGGGTATGGCTACACCTTC
TRBJ2-7,TRBV4-3,.,.,CASSQDFSPSYEQYF,TGCGCCAGCAGCCAGGACTTTTCCCCTTCCTACGAGCAGTACTTC
TRBJ1-1,TRBV27,.,TRBD1,CASSWTGGLDTEAFF,TGTGCCAGCAGTTGGACAGGGGGCCTGGACACTGAAGCTTTCTTT
TRBJ1-4,TRBV27,.,TRBD1,CASSHGTALREKLFF,TGTGCCAGCAGTCACGGGACAGCTCTCAGGGAAAAACTGTTTTTT
TRBJ2-6,TRBV7-8,.,TRBD2,CASMGGLLHSGANVLTF,TGTGCCAGCATGGGAGGGTTACTACACTCTGGGGCCAACGTCCTGACTTTC
TRBJ2-1,TRBV5-7,.,.,CASSRHFGEQFF,TGTGCCAGCAGCCGACACTTTGGGGAGCAGTTCTTC
TRBJ2-2,TRBV14,.,TRBD1,CASSQSLTGFYGELFF,TGTGCCAGCAGCCAATCCTTGACAGGGTTTTACGGGGAGCTGTTTTTT
TRBJ1-2,TRBV7-6,.,TRBD1,CASSRKPDRRGYTF,TGTGCCAGCAGCAGAAAACCGGACAGGAGGGGGTACACCTTC
TRBJ1-1,TRBV7-9,few,TRBD1,CASSLLGRTGTTNTEAFF,TGTGCCAGCAGCTTATTGGGTAGGACAGGTACCACGAACACTGAAGCTTTCTTT
TRBJ1-6,TRBV10-2,few,.,CASSENGGRFHSPLHF,TGCGCCAGCAGTGAAAACGGAGGCAGGTTTCATTCACCCCTCCACTTT
TRBJ1-5,TRBV10-2,.,.,CASSENRTKDSQPQHF,TGCGCCAGCAGTGAGAATAGGACAAAGGATTCTCAGCCCCAGCATTTT
TRBJ2-3,TRBV20-1,.,.,CSADLYRAEYF,TGCAGTGCCGACCTCTACAGGGCTGAGTATTTT
TRBJ1-3,TRBV18,.,TRBD1,CASSPPQQGWFSGNTIYF,TGTGCCAGCTCACCCCCGCAACAGGGGTGGTTCTCTGGAAACACCATATATTTT
TRBJ2-7,TRBV6-5,.,TRBD1,CASRLRQGPYEQYF,TGTGCCAGCCGACTCAGACAGGGCCCCTACGAGCAGTACTTC
TRBJ2-5,TRBV7-9,.,TRBD1,CASSCTSGTGKWETQYF,TGTGCCAGCAGCTGCACCTCCGGGACAGGGAAATGGGAGACCCAGTACTTC
TRBJ2-7,TRBV7-8,.,.,CASSPLLYEQYF,TGTGCCAGCAGCCCCCTTCTCTACGAGCAGTACTTC
TRBJ1-5,TRBV18,.,TRBD1,CASSPRDREKNSNQPQHF,TGTGCCAGCTCACCCCGGGACAGGGAAAAAAATAGCAATCAGCCCCAGCATTTT
TRBJ2-3,TRBV4-1,.,.,CASSQWGEESQTDTQYF,TGCGCCAGCAGCCAGTGGGGGGAAGAGAGTCAGACAGATACGCAGTATTTT
TRBJ1-1,TRBV5-5,once,.,CASSPLRIQTEAFF,TGTGCCAGCAGCCCACTGAGGATTCAGACTGAAGCTTTCTTT
TRBJ1-6,TRBV5-6,.,.,CASSLSRREAHSPLHF,TGTGCCAGCAGCTTGAGTCGGCGGGAGGCCCATTCACCCCTCCACTTT
TRBJ2-7,TRBV5-6,.,.,CARPRASPYEQYF,TGTGCCAGACCCCGGGCTAGCCCCTACGAGCAGTACTTC
TRBJ2-7,TRBV5-1,.,TRBD1,CASSPHPPETNPRGRRSYEQYF,TGCGCCAGCAGCCCCCACCCACCGGAAACGAACCCCAGGGGGCGACGCTCCTACGAGCAGTACTTC
TRBJ2-5,TRBV4-1,.,.,CASSWGLYEETQYF,TGCGCCAGCAGCTGGGGGCTTTATGAGGAGACCCAGTACTTC
TRBJ1-2,TRBV19,.,.,CASSIGERYGYTF,TGTGCCAGTAGTATAGGCGAGAGGTATGGCTACACCTTC
TRBJ1-2,TRBV13,once,.,CASSPDRRVANYGYTF,TGTGCCAGCAGCCCAGACCGCCGGGTAGCAAACTATGGCTACACCTTC
TRBJ2-7,TRBV30,.,TRBD1,CACHRDRGLYEQYF,TGTGCCTGCCACCGGGACAGGGGGCTATACGAGCAGTACTTC
TRBJ2-2,TRBV7-9,.,.,CASSLPQAYGELFF,TGTGCCAGCAGCTTACCCCAAGCGTACGGGGAGCTGTTTTTT
TRBJ2-7,TRBV6-1,.,.,CASSGLGSYEQYF,TGTGCCAGCAGCGGTCTAGGCTCCTACGAGCAGTACTTC
TRBJ2-3,TRBV4-3,.,TRBD2,CASSPSTRGGLGDTQYF,TGCGCCAGCAGCCCCAGCACCCGGGGGGGCCTAGGAGATACGCAGTATTTT
TRBJ2-7,TRBV11-2,.,.,CASSLTGTNHEQYF,TGTGCCAGCAGCTTAACCGGGACAAACCACGAGCAGTACTTC
TRBJ1-1,TRBV6-5,.,.,CASSPGVDTEAFF,TGTGCCAGCAGTCCAGGGGTCGACACTGAAGCTTTCTTT
TRBJ2-3,TRBV25-1,.,.,CASSEIQRASTDTQYF,TGTGCCAGCAGTGAAATTCAGCGGGCGTCCACAGATACGCAGTATTTT
TRBJ2-3,TRBV19,.,TRBD2,CASTMTSGDVDTQYF,TGTGCCAGTACCATGACTAGCGGGGACGTTGATACGCAGTATTTT
TRBJ1-1,TRBV6-4,.,.,CASSAGSNTEAFF,TGTGCCAGCAGTGCAGGGTCGAACACTGAAGCTTTCTTT
TRBJ1-1,TRBV14,.,.,CASSPREETEAFF,TGTGCCAGCAGCCCCCGGGAAGAAACTGAAGCTTTCTTT
TRBJ1-5,TRBV18,.,.,CASSPPIWPASNQPQHF,TGTGCCAGCTCACCACCGATCTGGCCCGCAAGCAATCAGCCCCAGCATTTT
TRBJ1-1,TRBV4-2,once,.,CASTLGNPNTEAFF,TGTGCCAGCACCCTCGGTAATCCGAACACTGAAGCTTTCTTT
TRBJ2-7,TRBV7-2,.,.,CASSIEPGLSEQYF,TGTGCCAGCAGCATAGAACCAGGACTATCCGAGCAGTACTTC
TRBJ1-1,TRBV5-6,.,TRBD1,CASSLLAGGEGENTEAFF,TGTGCCAGCAGCTTGCTGGCAGGGGGCGAGGGTGAGAACACTGAAGCTTTCTTT
TRBJ1-5,TRBV6-1,.,.,CASSDPGEKYQPQHF,TGTGCCAGCAGTGATCCAGGGGAGAAATATCAGCCCCAGCATTTT